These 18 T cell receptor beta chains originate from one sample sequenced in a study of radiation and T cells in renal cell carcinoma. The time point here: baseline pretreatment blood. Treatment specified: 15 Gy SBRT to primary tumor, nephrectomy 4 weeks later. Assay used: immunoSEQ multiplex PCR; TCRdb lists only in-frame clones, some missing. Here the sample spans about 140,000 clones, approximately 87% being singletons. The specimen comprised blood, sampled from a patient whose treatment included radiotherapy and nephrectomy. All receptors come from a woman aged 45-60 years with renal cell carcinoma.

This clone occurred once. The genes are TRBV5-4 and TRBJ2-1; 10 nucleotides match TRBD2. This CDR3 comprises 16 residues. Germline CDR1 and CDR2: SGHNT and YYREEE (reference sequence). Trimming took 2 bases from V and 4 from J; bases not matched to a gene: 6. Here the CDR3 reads CASSFSAGGSYNEQFF. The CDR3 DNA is TGTGCCAGCAGCTTCTCAGCGGGAGGGTCGTACAATGAGCAGTTCTTC.

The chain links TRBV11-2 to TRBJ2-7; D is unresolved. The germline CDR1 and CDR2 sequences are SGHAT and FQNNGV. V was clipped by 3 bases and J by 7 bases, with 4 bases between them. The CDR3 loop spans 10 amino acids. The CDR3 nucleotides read TGTGCCAGCAGCTTGGGAGAGCAGTACTTC. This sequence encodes CASSLGEQYF. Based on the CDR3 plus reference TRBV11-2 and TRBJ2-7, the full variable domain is EAGVAQSPRYKIIEKRQSVAFWCNPISGHATLYWYQQILGQGPKLLIQFQNNGVVDDSQLPKDRFSAERLKGVDSTLKIQPAKLEDSAVYLCASSLGEQYFGPGTRLTVT.

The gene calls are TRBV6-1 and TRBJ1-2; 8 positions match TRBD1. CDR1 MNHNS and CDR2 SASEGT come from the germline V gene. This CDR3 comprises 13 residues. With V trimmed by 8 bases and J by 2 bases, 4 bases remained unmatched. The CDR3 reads CASQTGANYGYTF. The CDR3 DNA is TGTGCCAGCCAGACAGGGGCAAACTATGGCTACACCTTC.

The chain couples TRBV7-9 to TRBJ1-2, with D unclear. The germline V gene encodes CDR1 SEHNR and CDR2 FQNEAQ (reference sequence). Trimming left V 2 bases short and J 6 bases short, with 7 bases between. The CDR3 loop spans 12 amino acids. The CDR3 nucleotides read TGTGCCAGCAGCTTATTGGCGGATGGCTACACCTTC. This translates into CASSLLADGYTF.

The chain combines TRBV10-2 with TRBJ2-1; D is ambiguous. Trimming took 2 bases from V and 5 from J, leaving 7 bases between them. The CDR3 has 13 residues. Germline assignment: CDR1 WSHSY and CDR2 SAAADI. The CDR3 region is CASSEARNNEQFF. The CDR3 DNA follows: TGCGCCAGCAGTGAGGCTAGAAACAATGAGCAGTTCTTC.

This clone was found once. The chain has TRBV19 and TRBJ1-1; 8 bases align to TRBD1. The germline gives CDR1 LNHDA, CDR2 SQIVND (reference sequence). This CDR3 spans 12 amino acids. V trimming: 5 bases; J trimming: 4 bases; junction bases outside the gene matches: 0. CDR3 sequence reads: CASSDRGTEAFF. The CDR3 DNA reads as TGTGCCAGTAGTGACAGGGGCACTGAAGCTTTCTTT.

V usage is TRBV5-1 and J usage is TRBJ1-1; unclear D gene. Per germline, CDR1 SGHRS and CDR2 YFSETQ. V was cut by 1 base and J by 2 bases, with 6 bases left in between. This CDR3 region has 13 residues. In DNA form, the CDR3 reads TGCGCCAGCAGCTTGTTTTTAAACACTGAAGCTTTCTTT. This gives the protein CASSLFLNTEAFF. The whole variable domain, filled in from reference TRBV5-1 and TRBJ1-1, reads KAGVTQTPRYLIKTRGQQVTLSCSPISGHRSVSWYQQTPGQGLQFLFEYFSETQRNKGNFPGRFSGRQFSNSRSEMNVSTLELGDSALYLCASSLFLNTEAFFGQGTRLTVV.

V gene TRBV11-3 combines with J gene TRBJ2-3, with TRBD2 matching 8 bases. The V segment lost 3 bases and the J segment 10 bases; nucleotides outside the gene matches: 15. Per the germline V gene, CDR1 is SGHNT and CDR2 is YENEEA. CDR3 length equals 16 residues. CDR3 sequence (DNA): TGTGCCAGCAGCTTCAGGGGACTAGTCCCTCAGGAAGCGCAGTATTTT. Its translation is CASSFRGLVPQEAQYF.

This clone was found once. The CDR3 reads CATRLAGALSTDTQYF. In nucleotides, the CDR3 is TGTGCCACCCGATTAGCGGGGGCCCTGAGCACAGATACGCAGTATTTT. The chain recombines TRBV10-3 with TRBJ2-3; 9 bases are a match to TRBD2. The CDR3 totals 16 residues. V shed 10 bases and J 0 bases; nucleotides not matched to a gene: 11. CDR1 ENHRY and CDR2 SYGVKD come from the germline V gene.

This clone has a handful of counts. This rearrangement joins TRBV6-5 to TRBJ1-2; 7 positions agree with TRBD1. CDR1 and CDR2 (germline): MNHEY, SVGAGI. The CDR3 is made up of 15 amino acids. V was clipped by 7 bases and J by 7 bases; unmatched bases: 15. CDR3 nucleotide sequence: TGTGCCAGCACCCTGTTAATGACAGGGCTAAGTGGCTACACCTTC. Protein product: CASTLLMTGLSGYTF.

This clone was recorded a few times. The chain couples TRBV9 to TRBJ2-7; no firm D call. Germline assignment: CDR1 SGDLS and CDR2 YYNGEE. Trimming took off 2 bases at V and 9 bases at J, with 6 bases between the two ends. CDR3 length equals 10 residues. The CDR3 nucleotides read TGTGCCAGCAGCGTTCGATTGCAGTACTTC. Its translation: CASSVRLQYF.

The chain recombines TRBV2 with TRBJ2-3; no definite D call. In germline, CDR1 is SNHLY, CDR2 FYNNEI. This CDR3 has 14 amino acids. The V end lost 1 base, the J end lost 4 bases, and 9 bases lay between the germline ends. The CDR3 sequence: CASSEGRAADTQYF. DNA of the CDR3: TGTGCCAGCAGTGAAGGGCGAGCCGCAGATACGCAGTATTTT.

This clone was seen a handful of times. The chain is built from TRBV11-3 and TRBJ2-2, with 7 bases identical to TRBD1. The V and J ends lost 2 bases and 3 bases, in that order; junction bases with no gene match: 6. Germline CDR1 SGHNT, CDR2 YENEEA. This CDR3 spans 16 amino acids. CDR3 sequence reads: CASSLRQGWDTGELFF. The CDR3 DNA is TGTGCCAGCAGCTTAAGACAGGGCTGGGACACCGGGGAGCTGTTTTTT.

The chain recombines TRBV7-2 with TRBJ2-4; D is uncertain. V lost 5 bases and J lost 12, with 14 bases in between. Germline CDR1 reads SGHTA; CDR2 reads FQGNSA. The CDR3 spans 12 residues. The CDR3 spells CASSLVARPQYF. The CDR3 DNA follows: TGTGCCAGCAGCCTTGTAGCTAGGCCTCAGTACTTC. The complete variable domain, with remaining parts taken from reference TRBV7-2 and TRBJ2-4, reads GAGVSQSPSNKVTEKGKDVELRCDPISGHTALYWYRQSLGQGLEFLIYFQGNSAPDKSGLPSDRFSAERTGGSVSTLTIQRTQQEDSAVYLCASSLVARPQYFGAGTRLSVL.

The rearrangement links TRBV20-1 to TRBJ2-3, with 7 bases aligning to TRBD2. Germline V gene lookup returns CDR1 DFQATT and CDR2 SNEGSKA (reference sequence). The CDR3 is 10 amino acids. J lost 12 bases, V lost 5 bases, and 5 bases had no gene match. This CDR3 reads CSAGGRLQYF. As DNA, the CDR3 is TGCAGTGCTGGCGGGAGACTCCAGTATTTT.

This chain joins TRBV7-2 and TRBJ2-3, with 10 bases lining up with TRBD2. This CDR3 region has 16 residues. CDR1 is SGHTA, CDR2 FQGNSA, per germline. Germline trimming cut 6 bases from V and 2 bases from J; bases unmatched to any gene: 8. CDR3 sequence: CASSLRLAGYTDTQYF. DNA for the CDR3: TGTGCCAGCAGTCTTCGACTAGCGGGTTACACAGATACGCAGTATTTT.

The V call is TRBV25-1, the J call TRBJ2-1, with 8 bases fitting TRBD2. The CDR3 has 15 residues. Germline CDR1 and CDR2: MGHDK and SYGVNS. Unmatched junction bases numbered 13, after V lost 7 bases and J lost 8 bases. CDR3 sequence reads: CASTPLAGGQDEQFF. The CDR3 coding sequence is TGTGCCAGCACTCCCCTGGCGGGGGGCCAGGATGAGCAGTTCTTC.

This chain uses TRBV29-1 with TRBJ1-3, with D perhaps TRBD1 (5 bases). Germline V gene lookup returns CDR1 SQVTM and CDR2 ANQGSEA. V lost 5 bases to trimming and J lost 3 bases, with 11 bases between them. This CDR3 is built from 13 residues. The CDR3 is CSVRQGGGNTIYF. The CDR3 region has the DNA TGCAGCGTTCGCCAGGGAGGTGGAAACACCATATATTTT.